The rows below give T cell receptor beta chains drawn from one sample of a study of cytomegalovirus exposure and HLA in healthy donors. Repertoires were generated with immunoSEQ multiplex PCR, while TCRdb's copy carries only in-frame clones and drops some. The sample has approximately 74,000 clones, over 55% seen once. The sequenced sample was PBMCs. These receptors were collected from a man in his thirties or forties in good health and CMV-seropositive. CDR3s include the opening cysteine and the closing phenylalanine or tryptophan. D genes are given only for firm matches. Clone size is given for some rows only: seen once, a few or many times, or a class if the clone is expanded.

CASSPGTAGNTIYF,TGTGCCAGCAGCCCGGGGACAGCTGGAAACACCATATATTTT,TRBJ1-3,few,TRBD1,TRBV7-3
CASSDGLDRTYEQYF,TGTGCCAGCAGTGACGGGTTGGACAGGACCTACGAGCAGTACTTC,TRBJ2-7,NA,TRBD1,TRBV6-1
CASSPRTGGLNEQFF,TGTGCCAGCAGTCCCAGGACAGGGGGCCTGAATGAGCAGTTCTTC,TRBJ2-1,NA,TRBD1,TRBV7-7
CASSPDRGQNGPLHF,TGCGCCAGCAGCCCGGACAGGGGACAAAACGGACCCCTCCACTTT,TRBJ1-6,NA,TRBD1,TRBV5-1
CASSFGGAGGTDTQYF,TGTGCCAGCAGCTTCGGAGGAGCGGGAGGCACAGATACGCAGTATTTT,TRBJ2-3,few,TRBD2,TRBV5-5
CASSQAKIGQGGRGYTF,TGCGCCAGCAGCCAAGCGAAAATCGGACAGGGGGGGCGAGGCTACACCTTC,TRBJ1-2,NA,TRBD1,TRBV4-3
CASSNSANYGYTF,TGTGCCAGCAGTAACAGTGCTAACTATGGCTACACCTTC,TRBJ1-2,NA,NA,TRBV6-5
CASSWTDNEQFF,TGTGCCAGCAGCTGGACAGACAATGAGCAGTTCTTC,TRBJ2-1,NA,NA,TRBV5-6
CASSPSTSSINEQFF,TGTGCCAGCTCACCGTCGACTAGTAGTATAAATGAGCAGTTCTTC,TRBJ2-1,NA,NA,TRBV18
CASSYRTGSEAFF,TGTGCCAGCAGCTACCGGACGGGATCGGAAGCTTTCTTT,TRBJ1-1,NA,NA,TRBV7-3
CASSLVEGLGNNEQFF,TGTGCCAGCAGCTTAGTCGAGGGATTGGGAAACAATGAGCAGTTCTTC,TRBJ2-1,NA,NA,TRBV7-2
CASSTSGYSGANVLTF,TGTGCCAGCAGTACCTCAGGATACTCTGGGGCCAACGTCCTGACTTTC,TRBJ2-6,NA,NA,TRBV5-6
CASSTGQRNTEAFF,TGTGCCAGCAGCACCGGACAGAGGAACACTGAAGCTTTCTTT,TRBJ1-1,NA,NA,TRBV5-4
CASSFGSGDGSGGTDTQYF,TGTGCCAGCAGCTTTGGTTCCGGCGACGGGAGCGGGGGCACAGATACGCAGTATTTT,TRBJ2-3,few,TRBD2,TRBV7-9
CATSKGTGLYNEQFF,TGTGCCACCAGCAAGGGAACGGGACTTTACAATGAGCAGTTCTTC,TRBJ2-1,NA,NA,TRBV15
CASITAMNTEAFF,TGTGCCAGCATCACAGCTATGAACACTGAAGCTTTCTTT,TRBJ1-1,NA,NA,TRBV6-6
CASSAHPMGGAGEQYF,TGTGCCAGCAGCGCTCACCCAATGGGGGGGGCGGGCGAGCAGTACTTC,TRBJ2-7,NA,NA,TRBV9
CASSPMGEDYGYTF,TGTGCCAGCAGTCCAATGGGTGAGGACTATGGCTACACCTTC,TRBJ1-2,NA,NA,TRBV28
CASSSYQGAGEKLFF,TGTGCCAGCAGCTCATACCAGGGGGCGGGGGAAAAACTGTTTTTT,TRBJ1-4,NA,TRBD1,TRBV13
CASSLVGAHGYTF,TGCGCCAGCAGCTTGGTTGGGGCACATGGCTACACCTTC,TRBJ1-2,NA,NA,TRBV5-1
CASSADSQETQYF,TGTGCCAGCAGTGCGGACAGCCAAGAGACCCAGTACTTC,TRBJ2-5,NA,NA,TRBV6-5
CASKMSSGHTYNEQFF,TGTGCCAGCAAAATGTCTAGCGGGCACACCTACAATGAGCAGTTCTTC,TRBJ2-1,few,TRBD2,TRBV6-4
CASSVGVQDTDTQYF,TGTGCCAGCAGCGTAGGAGTGCAAGACACAGATACGCAGTATTTT,TRBJ2-3,NA,NA,TRBV9
CASSLLSGTGAYEQYF,TGCGCCAGCAGCCTCCTCTCCGGGACAGGAGCCTACGAGCAGTACTTC,TRBJ2-7,NA,TRBD1,TRBV4-1
CASSLGSAGGATDTQYF,TGTGCCAGCAGCTTGGGGTCAGCGGGGGGGGCCACAGATACGCAGTATTTT,TRBJ2-3,NA,TRBD2,TRBV5-4
CASSSRQGPDNEQFF,TGTGCCAGCAGTTCACGACAGGGTCCGGACAATGAGCAGTTCTTC,TRBJ2-1,NA,TRBD1,TRBV6-1
CASSNNVGGQETQYF,TGCGCCAGCAGCAATAACGTAGGGGGCCAAGAGACCCAGTACTTC,TRBJ2-5,few,NA,TRBV5-1
CASSELAGSQETQYF,TGTGCCAGCAGCGAACTAGCGGGATCACAAGAGACCCAGTACTTC,TRBJ2-5,NA,TRBD2,TRBV7-2
CAWTPLASGLAGNEQFF,TGTGCCTGGACCCCACTCGCCTCAGGACTAGCGGGGAATGAGCAGTTCTTC,TRBJ2-1,few,TRBD2,TRBV30
CASSLEGQNYEQYF,TGTGCCAGCAGCTTGGAGGGACAGAACTACGAGCAGTACTTC,TRBJ2-7,once,TRBD1,TRBV5-6
CASGEAGGPPETQYF,TGTGCCAGCGGCGAAGCGGGAGGGCCCCCAGAGACCCAGTACTTC,TRBJ2-5,few,NA,TRBV12-1
CASGPDTLGSGRNQPQHF,TGTGCTAGTGGACCTGACACACTGGGAAGCGGTCGGAATCAGCCCCAGCATTTT,TRBJ1-5,once,NA,TRBV12-5
CASSVGQGSGYTF,TGTGCCAGCAGTGTGGGACAGGGAAGCGGCTACACCTTC,TRBJ1-2,few,TRBD1,TRBV6-1
CSVDGGGPQETQYF,TGCAGCGTTGACGGGGGAGGGCCCCAAGAGACCCAGTACTTC,TRBJ2-5,NA,TRBD2,TRBV29-1
CASSRTSEETQYF,TGTGCCAGCAGCCGTACTAGCGAAGAGACCCAGTACTTC,TRBJ2-5,few,TRBD2,TRBV4-2
CASSLITHASSTGELFF,TGTGCCAGCAGCTTAATCACGCACGCCTCGAGCACCGGGGAGCTGTTTTTT,TRBJ2-2,NA,NA,TRBV7-9